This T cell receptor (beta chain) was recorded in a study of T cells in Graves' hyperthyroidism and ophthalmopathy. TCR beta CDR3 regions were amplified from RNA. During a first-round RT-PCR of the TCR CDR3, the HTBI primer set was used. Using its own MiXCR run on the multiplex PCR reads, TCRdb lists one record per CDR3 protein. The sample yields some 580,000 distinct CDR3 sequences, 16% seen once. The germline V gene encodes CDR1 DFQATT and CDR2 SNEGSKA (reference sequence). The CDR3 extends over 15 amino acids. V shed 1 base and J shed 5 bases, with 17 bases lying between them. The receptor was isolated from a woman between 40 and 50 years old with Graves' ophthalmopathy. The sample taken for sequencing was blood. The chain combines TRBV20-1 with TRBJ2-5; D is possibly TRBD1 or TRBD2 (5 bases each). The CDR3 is CSARAGPYALETQYF. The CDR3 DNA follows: TGCAGTGCTAGAGCGGGACCCTATGCCCTGGAGACCCAGTACTTC.